Ten or more counts support the clone carrying this T cell receptor (beta chain). The antigen is not known. This sample is part of a study of T-cell reconstitution after alpha-beta-depleted transplantation in children. Study-wide results and caveats: At day 60, the high TCRbeta diversity found in some patients originated from recipient T cells and thymic progenitors that had survived. As was reported, about two months after transplant, alpha-beta T cells came from several hundred expanded graft clones. Newly produced T cells mostly provided counts and TCRbeta diversity after one year, as hyperexpanded clones declined.

A TCRbeta library incorporating unique molecular identifiers was prepared. Each CDR3 protein gets one entry after TCRdb re-called the PCR reads with MiXCR. The sample contains around 300,000 distinct CDR3 sequences, about 9.9% of which appear only once. The germline V gene encodes CDR1 DFQATT and CDR2 SNEGSKA (reference sequence). This CDR3 spans 16 amino acids. V lost 3 bases and J lost 3; bases outside the gene matches: 14. The receptor comes from a male patient aged 2 to 10 who had a stem cell transplant for chronic granulomatous disease, so the T cells may come from the graft donor. Specimen: peripheral blood, collected 180 days after TCRalphabeta/CD19-depleted stem cell transplant. This rearrangement joins TRBV20-1 to TRBJ2-7; 7 bases agree with TRBD2. CDR3 DNA: TGCAGTGCTAGGAGCCACCGTGGCGGGAGTCTCTACGAGCAGTACTTC. This codes for CSARSHRGGSLYEQYF.